Listed below are T cell receptor beta chains from one sample, sequenced in a study of T-cell reconstitution after alpha-beta-depleted transplantation in children. TCRdb called the PCR reads again in MiXCR, with one record for every CDR3 protein. The sample has about 980,000 distinct CDR3 sequences, 25% to 35% seen once; the top ten hold over 25%. Sequenced material: PBMCs, mostly from graft donor cells, taken 360 days after TCRalphabeta/CD19-depleted stem cell transplant. The source is a boy less than two years old who had a stem cell transplant for SCID, so the T cells may come from the graft donor. The CDR3 runs from the conserved cysteine through the conserved F or W. A D gene is named only where the DNA matches it firmly. Rows give clone size only sometimes, using once, few, many, or a class for an expanded clone.

J gene,V gene,D gene,clone size,CDR3 protein,CDR3 DNA
TRBJ1-3,TRBV6-5,NA,NA,CASSYSAFGGENTIYF,TGTGCCAGCAGTTACTCCGCGTTTGGGGGAGAAAACACCATATATTTT
TRBJ2-7,TRBV29-1,TRBD1,few,CSVEVPNRGYEQYF,TGCAGCGTTGAAGTCCCGAACAGGGGCTACGAGCAGTACTTC
TRBJ2-1,TRBV21-1,NA,many,CASSKSGGDEQFF,TGTGCCAGCAGCAAAAGTGGGGGGGATGAGCAGTTCTTC
TRBJ2-6,TRBV7-8,NA,NA,CASSLDRPYSGANVLTF,TGTGCCAGCAGCCTAGACAGACCTTACTCTGGGGCCAACGTCCTGACTTTC
TRBJ1-1,TRBV5-1,TRBD1,few,CASTTTGGDTEAFF,TGCGCCAGCACCACGACAGGGGGCGACACTGAAGCTTTCTTT
TRBJ1-5,TRBV10-2,NA,NA,CASRDSPLSNQPQHF,TGCGCCAGCAGGGACAGTCCCCTTAGCAATCAGCCCCAGCATTTT
TRBJ2-3,TRBV5-1,NA,many,CASSFIGTQYF,TGCGCCAGCAGCTTTATAGGTACGCAGTATTTT
TRBJ2-1,TRBV12-5,NA,NA,CASGLYSYNEQFF,TGTGCTAGTGGTTTGTACTCCTACAATGAGCAGTTCTTC
TRBJ2-3,TRBV20-1,TRBD2,NA,CSARVPVGTSGPDTQYF,TGCAGTGCTAGGGTTCCGGTGGGGACTAGCGGTCCAGATACGCAGTATTTT
TRBJ1-6,TRBV2,NA,few,CASSDRSFEPRF,TGTGCCAGCAGTGATAGAAGCTTTGAGCCGCGTTTT
TRBJ2-3,TRBV10-3,NA,few,CAISEPGASDTQYF,TGTGCCATCAGTGAGCCAGGGGCATCAGATACGCAGTATTTT
TRBJ2-1,TRBV7-8,NA,NA,CASSQGAGWYNEQFF,TGTGCCAGCAGCCAGGGCGCGGGGTGGTACAATGAGCAGTTCTTC
TRBJ2-5,TRBV12-5,TRBD2,few,CASGFQLAGRETQYF,TGTGCTAGTGGTTTCCAACTAGCGGGGAGGGAGACCCAGTACTTC
TRBJ1-5,TRBV7-9,NA,NA,CASSLGAYMPQHF,TGTGCCAGCAGTCTGGGTGCGTATATGCCCCAGCATTTT
TRBJ2-3,TRBV5-1,TRBD2,few,CASSFSPGGDTQYF,TGCGCCAGCAGCTTTTCCCCGGGGGGAGATACGCAGTATTTT
TRBJ2-3,TRBV2,TRBD1,NA,CASSPLPGQISTDTQYF,TGTGCCAGCAGCCCCCTTCCGGGACAGATTAGCACAGATACGCAGTATTTT
TRBJ1-1,TRBV5-1,NA,NA,CASSLEYSTEAFF,TGCGCCAGCAGCTTGGAGTATTCCACTGAAGCTTTCTTT
TRBJ2-7,TRBV7-2,NA,few,CASSSRAHSYEQYF,TGTGCCAGCAGCTCCAGAGCCCACTCCTACGAGCAGTACTTC
TRBJ2-1,TRBV20-1,NA,NA,CSASGQVISYNEQFF,TGCAGTGCTAGCGGTCAGGTGATCTCCTACAATGAGCAGTTCTTC
TRBJ2-2,TRBV6-5,NA,NA,CASSYPTPGNTGELFF,TGTGCCAGCAGTTACCCAACTCCCGGGAACACCGGGGAGCTGTTTTTT
TRBJ2-1,TRBV7-2,NA,few,CASSLLGGADEQFF,TGTGCCAGCAGCTTATTGGGGGGGGCCGATGAGCAGTTCTTC
TRBJ2-1,TRBV12-3/TRBV12-4,NA,few,CASSLKTGLNEQFF,TGTGCCAGCAGTTTGAAGACGGGGCTTAATGAGCAGTTCTTC
TRBJ2-7,TRBV6-1,NA,NA,CASRRTSSGAYEQYF,TGTGCCAGCAGACGCACTTCTTCGGGCGCCTACGAGCAGTACTTC
TRBJ2-2,TRBV7-3,TRBD2,NA,CASSLMSSGGAGELFF,TGTGCCAGCAGCTTAATGTCTAGCGGGGGGGCCGGGGAGCTGTTTTTT
TRBJ2-5,TRBV4-2,TRBD1,NA,CASSQGPSQGAETQYF,TGTGCCAGCAGCCAAGGCCCGTCGCAGGGGGCTGAGACCCAGTACTTC
TRBJ1-1,TRBV24-1,NA,NA,CATSEGGAYTEAFF,TGTGCCACCAGTGAGGGGGGGGCGTACACTGAAGCTTTCTTT
TRBJ2-7,TRBV5-1,NA,NA,CASSPDGGPYEQYF,TGCGCCAGCAGCCCAGATGGGGGCCCCTACGAGCAGTACTTC
TRBJ2-2,TRBV9,NA,few,CASSRGSGMNTGELFF,TGTGCCAGCAGCCGAGGGTCTGGGATGAACACCGGGGAGCTGTTTTTT
TRBJ2-7,TRBV5-1,NA,few,CASGGTEPYEQYF,TGCGCCAGCGGGGGAACAGAACCCTACGAGCAGTACTTC
TRBJ2-3,TRBV12-3/TRBV12-4,TRBD2,NA,CASSFGGGGTSPYF,TGTGCCAGCAGTTTTGGTGGTGGGGGGACTAGCCCGTATTTT
TRBJ2-1,TRBV12-3/TRBV12-4,TRBD2,NA,CASSPQLAGTNEQFF,TGTGCCAGCAGTCCTCAACTAGCGGGGACCAATGAGCAGTTCTTC
TRBJ1-5,TRBV28,NA,NA,CASSPDMRGNQPQHF,TGTGCCAGCAGCCCCGACATGAGGGGCAATCAGCCCCAGCATTTT
TRBJ2-7,TRBV20-1,NA,NA,CSARDPGRGSPYEQYF,TGCAGTGCTAGAGATCCGGGTCGGGGGTCCCCCTACGAGCAGTACTTC
TRBJ1-1,TRBV5-4,NA,NA,CASSLGGAESEAFF,TGTGCCAGCAGCTTGGGTGGGGCTGAATCTGAAGCTTTCTTT
TRBJ2-1,TRBV20-1,NA,NA,CSAFGRRDEQFF,TGCAGTGCATTCGGACGCAGGGATGAGCAGTTCTTC
TRBJ2-2,TRBV20-1,TRBD2,NA,CSARTSGVVGELFF,TGCAGTGCTAGGACTAGCGGGGTCGTCGGGGAGCTGTTTTTT
TRBJ1-2,TRBV10-2,NA,NA,CASSIAIPERGYTF,TGCGCCAGCAGCATCGCCATCCCGGAGAGGGGCTACACCTTC